These T cell receptor beta chains were read from a single sample in a study of identical twins. Via MiXCR, TCRdb re-called the 5' RACE reads, giving one row per CDR3 protein. This sample has over 200,000 distinct CDR3 sequences; roughly 10% occur once, and the top ten carry 10%. Sequencing was carried out using memory T cells sorted from blood. Every receptor here comes from a man in his fifties in good health. CDR3s include the opening cysteine and the closing phenylalanine or tryptophan. The D gene is left open where the match is weak. Clone size is not always given. Where it is, it says once, few, many or a class for expanded clones.

TRBV12-3/TRBV12-4	.	many	TRBJ2-7	CASSSSQGTYEQYF	TGTGCCAGCAGTTCCTCCCAGGGGACCTACGAGCAGTACTTC
TRBV12-3/TRBV12-4	.	.	TRBJ2-1	CASSHARAYEQFF	TGTGCCAGCAGTCACGCCCGGGCCTACGAGCAGTTCTTC
TRBV4-2	.	.	TRBJ2-2	CASSQGGLFTGELFF	TGTGCCAGCAGCCAAGGGGGACTCTTCACCGGGGAGCTGTTTTTT
TRBV7-2	.	few	TRBJ2-7	CASSFTGFGTYEQYF	TGTGCCAGCAGCTTCACAGGGTTCGGAACCTACGAGCAGTACTTC
TRBV19	.	.	TRBJ2-2	CASSIGTPRGTGELFF	TGTGCCAGTAGTATTGGGACTCCCCGGGGCACCGGGGAGCTGTTTTTT
TRBV27	.	many	TRBJ1-2	CASSLIGAGPDFRGYTF	TGTGCCAGCAGTTTGATCGGAGCAGGACCCGATTTCCGGGGCTACACCTTC
TRBV10-3	TRBD1	few	TRBJ2-4	CATGQDLLAKNIQYF	TGTGCCACCGGACAGGATCTTCTAGCCAAAAACATTCAGTACTTC
TRBV7-2	.	many	TRBJ2-5	CASSLVATEKETQYF	TGTGCCAGCAGCTTAGTCGCGACAGAAAAAGAGACCCAGTACTTC
TRBV5-1	.	many	TRBJ2-5	CASSLARLGRQETQYF	TGCGCCAGCAGCTTGGCTCGGCTTGGGCGACAAGAGACCCAGTACTTC
TRBV28	TRBD2	few	TRBJ2-1	CASSSRLASYNEHFF	TGTGCCAGCAGTTCGAGACTAGCGAGCTACAATGAGCACTTCTTC
TRBV6-2/TRBV6-3	TRBD2	many	TRBJ2-1	CASSDTGTRRYNEQFF	TGTGCCAGCAGTGATACCGGGACTAGGAGATACAATGAGCAGTTCTTC
TRBV7-2	TRBD2	.	TRBJ2-7	CASSWRGLAGGEQYF	TGTGCCAGCAGCTGGAGGGGACTAGCGGGAGGCGAGCAGTACTTC
TRBV11-2	TRBD1	many	TRBJ2-5	CASSHPDRETQYF	TGTGCCAGCAGCCACCCGGACAGGGAGACCCAGTACTTC
TRBV20-1	TRBD1	.	TRBJ1-4	CSARSTGGAVEKLFF	TGCAGTGCCCGATCCACAGGGGGCGCGGTTGAAAAACTGTTTTTT
TRBV6-5	.	.	TRBJ2-4	CASSYSIVDRGAKNIQYF	TGTGCCAGCAGTTACTCGATTGTTGATAGGGGAGCCAAAAACATTCAGTACTTC
TRBV6-2/TRBV6-3	TRBD1	many	TRBJ2-3	CASRDSKTSTITDTQYF	TGTGCCAGCCGGGACAGCAAGACCTCAACGATCACTGATACGCAGTATTTT
TRBV19	.	few	TRBJ1-6	CASSIAGSPLHF	TGTGCCAGTAGTATAGCCGGGTCACCCCTCCACTTT
TRBV20-1	TRBD2	.	TRBJ2-3	CSARGGLADYTDTQYF	TGCAGTGCTAGAGGCGGTCTAGCGGATTACACAGATACGCAGTATTTT
TRBV5-1	TRBD1	many	TRBJ2-2	CASSLAVNRGPGELFF	TGCGCCAGCAGCTTGGCAGTAAACAGGGGGCCCGGGGAGCTGTTTTTT
TRBV3-1	.	many	TRBJ1-1	CASSQVYQNTEAFF	TGTGCCAGCAGCCAAGTCTACCAGAACACTGAAGCTTTCTTT
TRBV12-3/TRBV12-4	TRBD2	many	TRBJ2-5	CATKPGGSGVQETQYF	TGTGCCACCAAGCCCGGCGGTAGCGGGGTTCAAGAGACCCAGTACTTC
TRBV12-3/TRBV12-4	.	many	TRBJ1-1	CASSSALAGNTEAFF	TGTGCCAGCAGTTCCGCCCTGGCGGGGAACACTGAAGCTTTCTTT
TRBV12-3/TRBV12-4	.	many	TRBJ1-2	CASVMGVGGYTF	TGTGCCAGTGTGATGGGGGTGGGCGGCTACACCTTC
TRBV6-2/TRBV6-3	.	many	TRBJ1-1	CASSIDMNTEAFF	TGTGCCAGCAGTATCGACATGAACACTGAAGCTTTCTTT